These 21 T cell receptor beta chains came from one sample sequenced in a study of T cells after yellow fever vaccination. Each CDR3 protein is one row after TCRdb ran MiXCR on the 5' RACE reads. The repertoire holds roughly 500,000 distinct CDR3 sequences, over 15% seen once, with approximately 14% in the top ten. The sample consisted of PBMCs, taken 15 days after the yellow fever booster vaccination. The source is a man aged 25 to 40 who received the YFV17D yellow fever vaccine.

This chain uses TRBV5-1 with TRBJ2-1, with D hard to call. Per germline, CDR1 SGHRS and CDR2 YFSETQ. Trimming removed 2 bases at V and 9 bases at J, with 12 bases between. There are 13 residues in the CDR3. This chain's CDR3 is CASSLISVGEQFF. Written as DNA, the CDR3 is TGCGCCAGCAGCTTAATATCCGTCGGTGAGCAGTTCTTC.

The chain couples TRBV27 to TRBJ2-1; a possible D gene is TRBD1 (5 bases). Trimming pared 4 bases from V and 8 bases from J, leaving 18 bases between. This CDR3 comprises 15 residues. Per germline, CDR1 MNHEY and CDR2 SMNVEV (reference sequence). The CDR3 coding sequence is TGTGCCAGCAGTTCCTCAGGGCGCCCTAGGGATGAGCAGTTCTTC. Amino acids: CASSSSGRPRDEQFF.

V and J are TRBV11-3 and TRBJ2-5, with 7 bases that match TRBD2. Trimming cost V 2 bases and J 5 bases; bases outside gene matches: 14. The CDR3 covers 17 residues. In germline, CDR1 is SGHNT, CDR2 YENEEA. The CDR3 region has the DNA TGTGCCAGCAGCTTAAGAAGCGGGATGAGTTTAGAGGAGACCCAGTACTTC. Translating it yields CASSLRSGMSLEETQYF.

This clonotype was picked up a small number of times. J is TRBJ1-1 and V is TRBV5-1; no definite D call. The CDR3 has 13 amino acids. The V gene's germline CDR1 is SGHRS and CDR2 YFSETQ. Trimming shortened V by 0 bases and J by 11 bases, and 14 bases separated the two germline ends. Here the CDR3 reads CASSLALESGAFF. The CDR3, as DNA: TGCGCCAGCAGCTTGGCCTTGGAATCGGGGGCTTTCTTT.

A few counts support this clonotype. The J gene is TRBJ2-1, the V gene TRBV11-1, with D unresolved. CDR3 length equals 14 residues. The germline CDR1 and CDR2 sequences are SGHAT and FQDESV (reference sequence). Trimming stripped 2 bases from V and 1 base from J, with 6 bases between. The CDR3, as DNA: TGTGCCAGCAGCTTACAGTTTTCCTACAATGAGCAGTTCTTC. This translates into CASSLQFSYNEQFF.

The chain recombines TRBV7-2 with TRBJ1-3; 8 bases are shared with TRBD1. Trimming took 5 bases from V and 6 from J; bases not matched to a gene: 6. The CDR3 spans 14 residues. Germline values: CDR1 SGHTA, CDR2 FQGNSA. CDR3 nucleotides: TGTGCCAGCAGCCTAACGACAGGGGAAAACACCATATATTTT. Its protein is CASSLTTGENTIYF. Combining the CDR3 with reference TRBV7-2 and TRBJ1-3 gives the whole variable domain GAGVSQSPSNKVTEKGKDVELRCDPISGHTALYWYRQSLGQGLEFLIYFQGNSAPDKSGLPSDRFSAERTGGSVSTLTIQRTQQEDSAVYLCASSLTTGENTIYFGEGSWLTVV.

The gene calls are TRBV20-1 and TRBJ1-5; D possibly corresponds to TRBD1 (6 bases). V was pared by 2 bases and J by 5 bases, with 13 bases between. This CDR3 has 14 amino acids. Per germline, CDR1 DFQATT and CDR2 SNEGSKA (reference sequence). Here the CDR3 reads CSARRTGFDQPQHF. The CDR3 DNA is TGCAGTGCTAGACGAACAGGGTTCGATCAGCCCCAGCATTTT.

This chain connects TRBV4-1 to TRBJ2-1; possible D gene TRBD1, 6 bases. The V end lost 6 bases, the J end lost 5 bases, and 8 bases lay between the germline ends. Germline CDR1 MGHRA, CDR2 YSYEKL. CDR3 size: 12 residues. CDR3 amino acids: CASRTGNNEQFF. The DNA of the CDR3 is TGCGCCAGCAGGACAGGAAACAATGAGCAGTTCTTC.

The chain joins TRBV6-1 to TRBJ2-1; 9 bases are shared with TRBD2. The CDR3 extends over 14 amino acids. Germline V gene data show CDR1 as MNHNS and CDR2 as SASEGT. V lost 5 bases and J lost 7; bases outside the gene matches: 6. CDR3 in amino acids: CASSTGTSFNEQFF. The CDR3 DNA reads as TGTGCCAGCAGTACCGGGACTAGCTTTAATGAGCAGTTCTTC.

This clonotype was seen a handful of times. The chain carries TRBV5-1 and TRBJ1-4, with 9 bases matching TRBD1. The CDR3 contains 15 residues. After removal of 5 bases from V and 8 bases from J, the junction contained 10 bases not matched to a gene. Germline V gene lookup returns CDR1 SGHRS and CDR2 YFSETQ. CDR3 bases: TGCGCCAGCAGGTTGCCCGGGACAGGGAAAGAAAAACTGTTTTTT. Protein product: CASRLPGTGKEKLFF.

The CDR3 sequence: CASSLDPGVTQYF. In DNA, the CDR3 is TGTGCCAGCAGCTTAGATCCAGGGGTTACGCAGTATTTT. This chain uses TRBV11-3 with TRBJ2-3; possibly TRBD1 for D (6 bases). There are 13 residues in the CDR3. V was clipped by 0 bases and J by 8 bases, with 9 bases between them. The V gene's germline CDR1 is SGHNT and CDR2 YENEEA.

Only a few counts were recorded for this clonotype. This rearrangement joins TRBV10-3 to TRBJ1-1, with TRBD1 identical over 9 bases. CDR1 is ENHRY and CDR2 is SYGVKD in the germline V gene. With V trimmed by 6 bases and J by 3 bases, 8 bases remained unmatched. This CDR3 region has 15 residues. CDR3 loop: CAIRSLQGADTEAFF. DNA of the CDR3: TGTGCCATCAGATCCTTACAGGGGGCGGACACTGAAGCTTTCTTT.

This clonotype came up a few times. The rearrangement links TRBV7-9 to TRBJ2-5; TRBD2 is a possible D gene (5 bases). The CDR3 has 13 amino acids. Deletions cut 5 bases from V and 4 bases from J, with 11 bases between. Germline CDR1 is SEHNR and CDR2 is FQNEAQ (reference sequence). CDR3 protein: CASSRDLAETQYF. CDR3 in DNA: TGTGCCAGCAGCCGGGATTTAGCAGAGACCCAGTACTTC.

This clonotype was seen repeatedly, ten times or more. The chain's CDR3 is CSASGTSYEQYF. The CDR3 DNA follows: TGCAGTGCAAGCGGGACTAGCTACGAGCAGTACTTC. The chain combines TRBV20-1 with TRBJ2-7, with TRBD2 identical over 8 bases. Germline CDR1 reads DFQATT; CDR2 reads SNEGSKA (reference sequence). The CDR3 consists of 12 residues. Trimming cost V 6 bases and J 3 bases; bases outside gene matches: 4.

This clonotype has a handful of counts. The CDR3 bases are TGTGCCAGTCTGACAGGGACGAACACCGGGGAGCTGTTTTTT. Protein product: CASLTGTNTGELFF. The genes are TRBV6-1 and TRBJ2-2; 7 nucleotides agree with TRBD1. J lost 0 bases, V lost 9 bases, and 4 bases had no gene match. Germline assignment: CDR1 MNHNS and CDR2 SASEGT. This CDR3 is 14 amino acids long.

V and J are TRBV7-2 and TRBJ1-3; no reliable D call. Between the trimmed V and J ends, which lost 7 bases and 1 base, there was a span of 17 bases. CDR3 size: 16 residues. The germline V gene encodes CDR1 SGHTA and CDR2 FQGNSA. The CDR3 DNA follows: TGTGCCAGCACCGAGCCCCGACCACTTTCTGGAAACACCATATATTTT. Encoded protein: CASTEPRPLSGNTIYF.

This rearrangement joins TRBV12-3 or TRBV12-4 to TRBJ1-1, with unresolved D. V lost 8 bases, J lost 1 base, and 11 bases lay in between. The CDR3 sequence is 13 residues long. The CDR3 DNA reads as TGTGCCAGCCAAAAGCCCGGGAACACTGAAGCTTTCTTT. This sequence encodes CASQKPGNTEAFF.

The V and J genes are TRBV27 and TRBJ2-2; no clear D gene. The CDR3 contains 16 residues. The V gene lost 2 bases and the J gene lost 1 base, with 11 bases spanning the gap. Germline V gives CDR1 MNHEY, CDR2 SMNVEV (reference sequence). CDR3: CASSLSRVVNTGELFF. As DNA, the CDR3 is TGTGCCAGCAGTTTAAGTCGGGTAGTGAACACCGGGGAGCTGTTTTTT.

This clonotype was detected only a few times. This sequence joins TRBV5-1 and TRBJ2-7; maybe TRBD2 (6 bases). Germline V CDR1 and CDR2: SGHRS, YFSETQ. V was shortened by 0 bases and J by 3 bases, with 10 bases between the two germline ends. This CDR3 is 14 amino acids long. CDR3 protein: CASSLVGSGYEQYF. DNA for the CDR3: TGCGCCAGCAGCTTGGTTGGTAGCGGCTACGAGCAGTACTTC.

This clonotype was observed a few times. The V call is TRBV7-2, the J call TRBJ2-3; 10 nucleotides match TRBD2. Per germline, CDR1 SGHTA and CDR2 FQGNSA. V was pared by 4 bases and J by 9 bases, with 13 bases of the junction left unmatched. The CDR3 is 16 amino acids. CDR3 region: CASSSRLAGDVVTQYF. CDR3 sequence (DNA): TGTGCCAGCAGCTCCCGGCTAGCGGGAGACGTGGTCACGCAGTATTTT.

The CDR3 spells CSARWNSLQETQYF. The CDR3 DNA is TGCAGTGCTAGATGGAACAGTCTCCAAGAGACCCAGTACTTC. V is TRBV20-1 and J is TRBJ2-5; D remains unclear. The germline CDR1 and CDR2 sequences are DFQATT and SNEGSKA (reference sequence). This CDR3 has 14 amino acids. V was clipped by 2 bases and J by 1 base, with 11 bases between them.